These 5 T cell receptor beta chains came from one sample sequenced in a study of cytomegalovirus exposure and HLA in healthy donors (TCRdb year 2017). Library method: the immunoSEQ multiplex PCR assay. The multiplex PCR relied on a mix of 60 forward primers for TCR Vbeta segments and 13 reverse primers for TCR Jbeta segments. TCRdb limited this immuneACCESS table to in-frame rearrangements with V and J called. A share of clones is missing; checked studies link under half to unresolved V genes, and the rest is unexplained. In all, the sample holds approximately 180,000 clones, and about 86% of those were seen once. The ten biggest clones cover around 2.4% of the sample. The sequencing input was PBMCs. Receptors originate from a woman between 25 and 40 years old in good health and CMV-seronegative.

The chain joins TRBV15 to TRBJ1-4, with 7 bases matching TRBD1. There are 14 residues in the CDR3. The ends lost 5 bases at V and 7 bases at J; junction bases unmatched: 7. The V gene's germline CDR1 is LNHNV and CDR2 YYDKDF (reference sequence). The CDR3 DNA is TGTGCCACCAGCTTCGGGCAGGGGGGTGAAAAACTGTTTTTT. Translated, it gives CATSFGQGGEKLFF.

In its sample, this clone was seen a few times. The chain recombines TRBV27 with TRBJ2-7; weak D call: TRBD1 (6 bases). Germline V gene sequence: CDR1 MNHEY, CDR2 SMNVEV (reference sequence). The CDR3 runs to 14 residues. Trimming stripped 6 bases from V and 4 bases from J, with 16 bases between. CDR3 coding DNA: TGTGCCAGCAGCCCAAGACAGGATTGGTACGAGCAGTACTTC. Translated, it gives CASSPRQDWYEQYF.

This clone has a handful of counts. The CDR3 loop reads CASSPTGRTEQYF. The CDR3 DNA is TGTGCCAGCAGCCCGACAGGGAGGACCGAGCAGTACTTC. The chain couples TRBV6-6 to TRBJ2-7; weak D call: TRBD1 (7 bases). V lost 6 bases and J 6 bases, leaving 15 bases between the germline ends. There are 13 residues in the CDR3. The V gene's germline CDR1 is MNHNY and CDR2 SVGAGI (reference sequence).

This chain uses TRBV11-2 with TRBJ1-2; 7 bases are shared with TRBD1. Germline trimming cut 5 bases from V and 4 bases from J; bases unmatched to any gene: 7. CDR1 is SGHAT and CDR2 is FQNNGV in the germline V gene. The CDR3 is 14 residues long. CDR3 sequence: CASSPQGQVYGYTF. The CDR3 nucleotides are TGTGCCAGCAGCCCCCAAGGACAGGTCTATGGCTACACCTTC.

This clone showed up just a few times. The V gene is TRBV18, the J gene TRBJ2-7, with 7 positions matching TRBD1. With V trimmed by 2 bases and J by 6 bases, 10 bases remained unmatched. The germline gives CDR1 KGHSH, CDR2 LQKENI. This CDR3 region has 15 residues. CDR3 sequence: CASSPEGGRVGEQYF. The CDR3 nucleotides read TGTGCCAGCTCACCAGAAGGGGGCAGGGTCGGCGAGCAGTACTTC.